Each of the 8 T cell receptor beta chains below was sequenced from the same sample in a study of post-analysis software for immune sequencing data. Antigen specificity for these receptors is unknown. The TCR beta cDNA libraries contained unique molecular identifiers. TCRdb fed the PCR reads into MiXCR, producing one record per CDR3 protein. The data contain about 200,000 distinct CDR3 sequences, roughly 30% of them singletons. General study points: Patients used five TRBV segments, including TRBV5-6, TRBV5-1 and TRBV20-1, more often than controls.

Sequencing was done on a sample of blood. All receptors come from a girl aged 2-17 years with multiple sclerosis.

Notes on this clonotype: A much larger clone differs by one base, so this may be a read error. V usage is TRBV12-3 or TRBV12-4 and J usage is TRBJ2-3; TRBD2 matches 12 bases. The CDR3 covers 16 residues. V trimming: 5 bases; J trimming: 7 bases; junction bases outside the gene matches: 10. CDR3 region: CASSKWTSGDPYTQYF. The CDR3 nucleotides are TGTGCCAGCAGTAAGTGGACTAGCGGGGACCCTTATACGCAGTATTTT.

This clonotype occurred a few times. V is TRBV20-1 and J is TRBJ1-5, with 8 bases lining up with TRBD1. The J segment lost 6 bases and the V segment lost 3 bases, leaving 10 bases of the junction unmatched. CDR1 is DFQATT, CDR2 SNEGSKA, per germline (reference sequence). The CDR3 has 15 residues. Here the CDR3 reads CSASSARGRFQPQHF. For the CDR3, the DNA is TGCAGTGCTAGCTCCGCCAGGGGGCGGTTTCAGCCCCAGCATTTT.

This clonotype has more than one count but fewer than ten. The rearrangement uses TRBV5-5 and TRBJ2-1, with 9 bases lining up with TRBD2. CDR3 length equals 15 residues. Trimming took 4 bases from V and 8 from J; bases not matched to a gene: 10. CDR1 is SGHKS and CDR2 is YYEKEE in the germline V gene (reference sequence). The CDR3 DNA reads as TGTGCCAGCAGCCTCGGGGGACTAGCTAGCCATGAGCAGTTCTTC. Translating gives CASSLGGLASHEQFF.

This clonotype was seen a handful of times. V and J are TRBV21-1 and TRBJ2-5; TRBD1 is the table's D call and was not checked against the DNA. TRBV21-1 is a pseudogene locus. The CDR3 totals 14 residues. CDR3 amino acids: CASSLRTGPETQYF. The CDR3 DNA is TGTGCCAGCAGCCTTCGGACAGGGCCGGAGACCCAGTACTTC.

There are many counts of this clonotype. The chain links TRBV4-2 to TRBJ2-7; 10 bases align to TRBD2. This CDR3 has 18 residues. The J segment lost 2 bases and the V segment lost 0 bases, leaving 10 bases of the junction unmatched. Germline CDR1 LGHNA, CDR2 YNFKEQ. The CDR3: CASSQENPLAGVPYEQYF. The CDR3 nucleotides read TGTGCCAGCAGCCAAGAGAACCCCCTAGCGGGGGTACCCTACGAGCAGTACTTC.

This chain uses TRBV10-3 with TRBJ1-1; 10 bases align to TRBD1. This CDR3 spans 16 amino acids. From germline, CDR1 is ENHRY and CDR2 SYGVKD. The J segment lost 3 bases and the V segment lost 4 bases, leaving 8 bases of the junction unmatched. The CDR3 DNA reads as TGTGCCATCAGTGCCGGGACAGGGGTTGGGGACACTGAAGCTTTCTTT. Translated, it gives CAISAGTGVGDTEAFF.

About this clonotype: No conserved phenylalanine or tryptophan ends this CDR3, so it is likely a read error. This sequence joins TRBV27 and TRBJ1-5, with TRBD1 matching over 7 bases. This CDR3 comprises 15 residues. J gave up 0 bases and V 5 bases, and 4 bases lay outside the gene matches. Germline assignment: CDR1 MNHEY and CDR2 SMNVEV (reference sequence). CDR3 residues: CASSTRQGSNQPQHL. The CDR3 nucleotides are TGTGCCAGCAGTACCCGACAGGGTAGCAATCAGCCCCAGCATTTA.

This clonotype appeared a few times. The rearrangement joins TRBV10-3 to TRBJ2-3, with 12 bases aligning to TRBD2. V trimming: 10 bases; J trimming: 2 bases; junction bases outside the gene matches: 10. Germline V gives CDR1 ENHRY, CDR2 SYGVKD. The CDR3 extends over 16 amino acids. In DNA form, the CDR3 reads TGTGCCACCAGGCAGACTAGCGGGGGCCTCACAGATACGCAGTATTTT. Protein sequence: CATRQTSGGLTDTQYF.